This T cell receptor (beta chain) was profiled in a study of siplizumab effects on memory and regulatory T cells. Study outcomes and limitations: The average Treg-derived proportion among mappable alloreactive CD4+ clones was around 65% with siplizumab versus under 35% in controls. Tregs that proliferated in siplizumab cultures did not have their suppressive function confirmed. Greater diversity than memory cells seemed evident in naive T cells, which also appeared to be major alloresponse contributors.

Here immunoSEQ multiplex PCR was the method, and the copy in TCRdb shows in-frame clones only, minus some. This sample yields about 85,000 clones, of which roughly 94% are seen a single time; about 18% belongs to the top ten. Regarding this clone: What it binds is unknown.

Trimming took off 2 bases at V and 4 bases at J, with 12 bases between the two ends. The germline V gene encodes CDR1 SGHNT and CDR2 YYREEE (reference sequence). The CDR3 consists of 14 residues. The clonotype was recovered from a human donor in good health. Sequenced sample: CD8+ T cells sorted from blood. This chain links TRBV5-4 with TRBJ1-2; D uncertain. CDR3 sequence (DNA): TGTGCCAGCAGCTTTTCCGACTCTTTCTATGGCTACACCTTC. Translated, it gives CASSFSDSFYGYTF.